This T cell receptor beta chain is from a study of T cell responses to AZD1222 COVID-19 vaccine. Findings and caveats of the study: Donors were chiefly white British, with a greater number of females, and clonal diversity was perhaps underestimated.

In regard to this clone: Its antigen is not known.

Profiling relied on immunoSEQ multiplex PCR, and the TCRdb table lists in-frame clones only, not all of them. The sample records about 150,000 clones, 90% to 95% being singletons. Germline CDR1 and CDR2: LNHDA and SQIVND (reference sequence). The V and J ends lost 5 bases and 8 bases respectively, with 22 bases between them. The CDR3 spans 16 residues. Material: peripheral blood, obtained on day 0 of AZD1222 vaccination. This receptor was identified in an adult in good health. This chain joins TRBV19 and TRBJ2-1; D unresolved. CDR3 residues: CASSYAAASQMYEQFF. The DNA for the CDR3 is TGTGCCAGTAGTTATGCCGCCGCTAGTCAGATGTATGAGCAGTTCTTC.